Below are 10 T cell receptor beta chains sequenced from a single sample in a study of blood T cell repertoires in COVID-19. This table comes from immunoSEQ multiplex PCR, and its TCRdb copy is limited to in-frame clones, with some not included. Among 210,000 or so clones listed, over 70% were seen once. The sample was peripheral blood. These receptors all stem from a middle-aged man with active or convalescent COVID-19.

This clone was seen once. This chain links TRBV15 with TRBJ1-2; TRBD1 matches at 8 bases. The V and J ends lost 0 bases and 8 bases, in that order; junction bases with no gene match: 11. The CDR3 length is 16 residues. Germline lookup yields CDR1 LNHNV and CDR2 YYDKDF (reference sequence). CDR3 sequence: CATSRDRGFWDRGYTF. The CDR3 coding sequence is TGTGCCACCAGCAGAGATCGGGGATTTTGGGACAGGGGCTACACCTTC.

CDR3 nucleotides: TGTGCCAGTAGTATTGACAGGGCGTTGTGGGCTTTCTTT. This sequence encodes CASSIDRALWAFF. The chain employs TRBV19 and TRBJ1-1; 7 bases line up with TRBD1. This CDR3 spans 13 amino acids. Per the germline V gene, CDR1 is LNHDA and CDR2 is SQIVND (reference sequence). After removal of 3 bases from V and 11 bases from J, the junction contained 9 bases not matched to a gene.

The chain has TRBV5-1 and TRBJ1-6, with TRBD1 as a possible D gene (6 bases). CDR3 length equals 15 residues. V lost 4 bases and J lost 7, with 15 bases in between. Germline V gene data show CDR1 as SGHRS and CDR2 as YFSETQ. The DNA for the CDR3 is TGCGCCAGCAGCCGAGAGGGACACCGAAATTCACCCCTCCACTTT. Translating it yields CASSREGHRNSPLHF.

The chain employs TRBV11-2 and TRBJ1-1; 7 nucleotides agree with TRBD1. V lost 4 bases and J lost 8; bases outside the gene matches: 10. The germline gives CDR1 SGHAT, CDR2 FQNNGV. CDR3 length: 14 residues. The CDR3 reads CASSSLDRVAEAFF. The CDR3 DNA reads TGTGCCAGCAGCTCACTTGACAGGGTGGCGGAAGCTTTCTTT.

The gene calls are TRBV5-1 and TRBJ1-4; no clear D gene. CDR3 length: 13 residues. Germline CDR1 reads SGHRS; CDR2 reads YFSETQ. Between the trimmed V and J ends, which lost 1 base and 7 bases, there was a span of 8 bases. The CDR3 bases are TGCGCCAGCAGCTTGATGGGGAGTGAAAAACTGTTTTTT. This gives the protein CASSLMGSEKLFF.

This chain's CDR3 is CASSTGTGERSLFFAEAFF. The CDR3 DNA sequence: TGTGCCAGTAGTACGGGGACAGGGGAACGATCCCTTTTTTTTGCTGAAGCTTTCTTT. The chain uses TRBV19 and TRBJ1-1; 10 bases are a match to TRBD1. The CDR3 is made up of 19 amino acids. V shed 4 bases and J 6 bases; nucleotides not matched to a gene: 20. CDR1 is LNHDA and CDR2 is SQIVND in the germline V gene (reference sequence).

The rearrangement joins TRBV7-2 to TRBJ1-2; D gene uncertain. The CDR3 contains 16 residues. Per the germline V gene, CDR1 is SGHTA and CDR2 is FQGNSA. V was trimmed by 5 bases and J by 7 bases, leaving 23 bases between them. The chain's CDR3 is CASSRRPLILSGGYTF. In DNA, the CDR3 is TGTGCCAGCAGCCGTAGACCCCTTATCCTATCGGGTGGCTACACCTTC.

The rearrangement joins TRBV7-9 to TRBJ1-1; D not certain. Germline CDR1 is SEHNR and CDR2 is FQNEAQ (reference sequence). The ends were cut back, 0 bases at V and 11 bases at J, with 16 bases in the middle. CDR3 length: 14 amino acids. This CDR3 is CASSLASGQAKAFF. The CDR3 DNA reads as TGTGCCAGCAGCTTAGCGTCCGGCCAGGCGAAGGCTTTCTTT. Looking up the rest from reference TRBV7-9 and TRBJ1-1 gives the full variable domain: DTGVSQNPRHKITKRGQNVTFRCDPISEHNRLYWYRQTLGQGPEFLTYFQNEAQLEKSRLLSDRFSAERPKGSFSTLEIQRTEQGDSAMYLCASSLASGQAKAFFGQGTRLTVV.

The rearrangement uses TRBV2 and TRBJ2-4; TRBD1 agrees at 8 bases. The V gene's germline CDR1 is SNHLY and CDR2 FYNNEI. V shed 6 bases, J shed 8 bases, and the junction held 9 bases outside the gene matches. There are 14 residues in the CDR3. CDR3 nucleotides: TGTGCCAGCAGCGACCAGGGGGCGACTGACATTCAGTACTTC. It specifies CASSDQGATDIQYF. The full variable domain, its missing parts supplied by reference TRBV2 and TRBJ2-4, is EPEVTQTPSHQVTQMGQEVILRCVPISNHLYFYWYRQILGQKVEFLVSFYNNEISEKSEIFDDQFSVERPDGSNFTLKIRSTKLEDSAMYFCASSDQGATDIQYFGAGTRLSVL.

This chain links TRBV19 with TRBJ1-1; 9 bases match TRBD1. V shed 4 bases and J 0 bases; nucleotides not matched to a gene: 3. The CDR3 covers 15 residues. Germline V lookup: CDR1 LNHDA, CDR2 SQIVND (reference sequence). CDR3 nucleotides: TGTGCCAGTAGTAAACAGGGGGCGGTGAACACTGAAGCTTTCTTT. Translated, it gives CASSKQGAVNTEAFF.